This T cell receptor (beta chain) was found in a study of blood T cell repertoires in COVID-19. About the research overall: The analysed material was cDNA or gDNA that came from T cells, B-cell-depleted T cells, or PBMCs.

Repertoires were generated with immunoSEQ multiplex PCR, while TCRdb's copy carries only in-frame clones and drops some. The sample lists approximately 300,000 clones, roughly 90% occurring once. Trimming removed 0 bases from V and 3 bases from J, with 4 bases in between. The CDR3 totals 13 residues. The germline V gene has CDR1 LNHNV and CDR2 YYDKDF (reference sequence). This clone occurred once. The V gene is TRBV15, the J gene TRBJ2-3; no reliable D call. This TCR was recovered from a man in his late teens or twenties with active or convalescent COVID-19. Sequences were obtained from peripheral blood. The CDR3 coding sequence is TGTGCCACCAGCAGAGACCCGACAGATACGCAGTATTTT. It codes for CATSRDPTDTQYF.